The clone carrying this T cell receptor (beta chain) was recorded many times. Its specificity is not known. The CDR3 covers 11 residues. The V end lost 5 bases, the J end lost 4 bases, and 6 bases lay between the germline ends. Germline V lookup: CDR1 MNHEY, CDR2 SVGEGT. The sample originates from a study of neurological immune-mediated disorders. Study-level findings and limits: HTLV-1-associated myelopathy showed the most TCR clonal expansion; multiple sclerosis the least, below healthy controls. The multiple sclerosis repertoire cluster was associated with no clinical or MRI feature.

The authors made cDNA by 5'RACE with 10-nucleotide random UMIs. TCRdb redid the calling of the 5' RACE reads with MiXCR, one entry per CDR3 protein. The sample lists some 41,000 distinct CDR3 sequences, 2% to 3% occurring once. The chain carries TRBV6-2 or TRBV6-3 and TRBJ2-7; D is unresolved. The specimen was PBMCs. This clonotype was obtained from a man under 40 with multiple sclerosis. For the CDR3, the DNA is TGTGCCAGCAGTGACCAATACGAGCAGTACTTC. Translated, it gives CASSDQYEQYF.